These T cell receptor beta chains were read from a single sample in a study of Ad26.COV2.S vaccination and SARS-CoV-2 variants. Using immunoSEQ multiplex PCR, the repertoire was profiled, and TCRdb retains in-frame clones only, with some absent. The table lists about 350,000 clones, about nine tenths of them singletons, with about 3.5% in the top ten. Source: peripheral blood, taken in a trial of Ad26.COV2.S vaccine versus placebo. The receptors shown here come from a person aged 18 to 59 who received the Ad26.COV2.S COVID-19 vaccine or a placebo. Both conserved end residues are part of each CDR3. The D gene is left open where the match is weak. Clone size is shown for a subset of rows, as once, few, many or a class of expanded clone.

CDR3nt: TGTGCCAGCAGCCCTAGCCGCGGGGTCCCAGATACGCAGTATTTT
CDR3aa: CASSPSRGVPDTQYF
abundance: once
v_gene: TRBV7-9
d_gene: .
j_gene: TRBJ2-3

CDR3nt: TGTGCTAGTGGTCCACCGGGACCTGGGGGGGAGACCCAGTACTTC
CDR3aa: CASGPPGPGGETQYF
abundance: .
v_gene: TRBV12-5
d_gene: .
j_gene: TRBJ2-5

CDR3nt: TGTGCCAGCAGCTTAGTAGGGTGGGGGAACACCGGGGAGCTGTTTTTT
CDR3aa: CASSLVGWGNTGELFF
abundance: .
v_gene: TRBV7-2
d_gene: .
j_gene: TRBJ2-2

CDR3nt: TGTGCCAGCAGCCAAGACAGCGGGAAAACCTACGAGCAGTACTTC
CDR3aa: CASSQDSGKTYEQYF
abundance: once
v_gene: TRBV9
d_gene: TRBD2
j_gene: TRBJ2-7

CDR3nt: TGTGCCACCAGCAGGTGGACTAGCGGGGGAGAGACCCAGTACTTC
CDR3aa: CATSRWTSGGETQYF
abundance: .
v_gene: TRBV15
d_gene: TRBD2
j_gene: TRBJ2-5

CDR3nt: TGTGCCAGCAGTGAACGGACAGGGGAAAAACTGTTTTTT
CDR3aa: CASSERTGEKLFF
abundance: .
v_gene: TRBV6-1
d_gene: TRBD1
j_gene: TRBJ1-4

CDR3nt: TGTGCCAGCTCACCCGGGGACAGGGTTCTCCACGAGCAGTACTTC
CDR3aa: CASSPGDRVLHEQYF
abundance: .
v_gene: TRBV18
d_gene: TRBD1
j_gene: TRBJ2-7

CDR3nt: TGTGCCTGGAGTTCCACCTACGAGCAGTACTTC
CDR3aa: CAWSSTYEQYF
abundance: once
v_gene: TRBV30
d_gene: .
j_gene: TRBJ2-7

CDR3nt: TGTGCCAGTAGTACCCATCCACAGAGCAATCAGCCCCAGCATTTT
CDR3aa: CASSTHPQSNQPQHF
abundance: .
v_gene: TRBV19
d_gene: .
j_gene: TRBJ1-5

CDR3nt: TGTGCCAGCAGCGTAGGAACGGCCTATAATTCACCCCTCCACTTT
CDR3aa: CASSVGTAYNSPLHF
abundance: once
v_gene: TRBV9
d_gene: .
j_gene: TRBJ1-6

CDR3nt: TGTGCCAGCTCACCAGGGCAGGGGGTCTCCTACGAGCAGTACTTC
CDR3aa: CASSPGQGVSYEQYF
abundance: .
v_gene: TRBV18
d_gene: TRBD1
j_gene: TRBJ2-7

CDR3nt: TGTGCCAGCAGCCTCCGGCAGGGGGATGGCTACACCTTC
CDR3aa: CASSLRQGDGYTF
abundance: once
v_gene: TRBV7-9
d_gene: TRBD1
j_gene: TRBJ1-2

CDR3nt: TGCGCCAGCAGCCAACAGGCCGGGAGGTTTTACGAGCAGTACTTC
CDR3aa: CASSQQAGRFYEQYF
abundance: once
v_gene: TRBV4-3
d_gene: TRBD2
j_gene: TRBJ2-7

CDR3nt: TGTGCCAGCAGCGCCCTTGACAGATCTGGAAACACCATATATTTT
CDR3aa: CASSALDRSGNTIYF
abundance: .
v_gene: TRBV9
d_gene: .
j_gene: TRBJ1-3

CDR3nt: TGTGCCCACGCGGGCGGGACTCCAACCGGGGAGCTGTTTTTT
CDR3aa: CAHAGGTPTGELFF
abundance: .
v_gene: TRBV6-6
d_gene: .
j_gene: TRBJ2-2

CDR3nt: TGCGCCAGCAGCTTGATGGCAGGGGGAGAAGAGACCCAGTACTTC
CDR3aa: CASSLMAGGEETQYF
abundance: .
v_gene: TRBV5-1
d_gene: TRBD1
j_gene: TRBJ2-5

CDR3nt: TGTGCCAGCAGCTTTGGAGGGGGCAGGGAAAAACTGTTTTTT
CDR3aa: CASSFGGGREKLFF
abundance: .
v_gene: TRBV7-8
d_gene: TRBD1
j_gene: TRBJ1-4

CDR3nt: TGCGCCAGTCTAGGCCAAGGCAGGCCCTGGAAGACCTACGAGCAGTACTTC
CDR3aa: CASLGQGRPWKTYEQYF
abundance: .
v_gene: TRBV23-1
d_gene: .
j_gene: TRBJ2-7

CDR3nt: TGTGCCAGCAGTTACGCTACAGCCTACGAGCAGTACTTC
CDR3aa: CASSYATAYEQYF
abundance: .
v_gene: TRBV6-5
d_gene: .
j_gene: TRBJ2-7

CDR3nt: TGTGCCAGCAGCCAGGCGGGGAACACTGAAGCTTTCTTT
CDR3aa: CASSQAGNTEAFF
abundance: .
v_gene: TRBV13
d_gene: .
j_gene: TRBJ1-1

CDR3nt: TGTGCCAGCAGTGATTGGCAGGGGGATGAAAAACTGTTTTTT
CDR3aa: CASSDWQGDEKLFF
abundance: .
v_gene: TRBV2
d_gene: TRBD1
j_gene: TRBJ1-4

CDR3nt: TGTGCCAGCAGTCCTTACAGGGTGTGGACTGAAGCTTTCTTT
CDR3aa: CASSPYRVWTEAFF
abundance: .
v_gene: TRBV7-9
d_gene: .
j_gene: TRBJ1-1

CDR3nt: TGTGCCAGCAGCCTGGTACTCGGTGAAGCTTTCTTT
CDR3aa: CASSLVLGEAFF
abundance: .
v_gene: TRBV12-3/TRBV12-4
d_gene: .
j_gene: TRBJ1-1

CDR3nt: TGCGCCAGCAGCCAGGAAGGGCAGATCTATGGCTACACCTTC
CDR3aa: CASSQEGQIYGYTF
abundance: .
v_gene: TRBV4-3
d_gene: .
j_gene: TRBJ1-2

CDR3nt: TGTGCCAGCAGTTGGATAGCGGGGGACACAGATACGCAGTATTTT
CDR3aa: CASSWIAGDTDTQYF
abundance: few
v_gene: TRBV5-4
d_gene: TRBD2
j_gene: TRBJ2-3

CDR3nt: TGTGCCAGCAGTGAATTCGGTATAGGTAGCACAGATACGCAGTATTTT
CDR3aa: CASSEFGIGSTDTQYF
abundance: once
v_gene: TRBV25-1
d_gene: .
j_gene: TRBJ2-3

CDR3nt: TGTGCCAGCAGCTTAGACTCGGGGAACACCGGGGAGCTGTTTTTT
CDR3aa: CASSLDSGNTGELFF
abundance: .
v_gene: TRBV7-2
d_gene: .
j_gene: TRBJ2-2

CDR3nt: TGTGCCAGCAGCCCAACAGGGGCCAACTATGGCTACACCTTC
CDR3aa: CASSPTGANYGYTF
abundance: once
v_gene: TRBV6-2/TRBV6-3
d_gene: TRBD1
j_gene: TRBJ1-2

CDR3nt: TGTGCCAGCAGCGTAGAGGCAGGCACAGATACGCAGTATTTT
CDR3aa: CASSVEAGTDTQYF
abundance: .
v_gene: TRBV9
d_gene: .
j_gene: TRBJ2-3

CDR3nt: TGTGCCAGCAGTTACTCTTTGCGAGAAGCTTTCTTT
CDR3aa: CASSYSLREAFF
abundance: .
v_gene: TRBV6-2/TRBV6-3
d_gene: .
j_gene: TRBJ1-1

CDR3nt: TGTGCCAGCAGTAAAGGGGGGCAGCCCGGCGGGGCCAAATCCTACGAGCAGTACTTC
CDR3aa: CASSKGGQPGGAKSYEQYF
abundance: .
v_gene: TRBV2
d_gene: .
j_gene: TRBJ2-7

CDR3nt: TGTGCCAGCAGCCCAGGGGGTAGGGAAGCTTTCTTT
CDR3aa: CASSPGGREAFF
abundance: .
v_gene: TRBV3-1/TRBV3-2
d_gene: TRBD1
j_gene: TRBJ1-1

CDR3nt: TGCGCCAGCAGAGGTCAGGGGCAAGAGACCCAGTACTTC
CDR3aa: CASRGQGQETQYF
abundance: .
v_gene: TRBV5-1
d_gene: .
j_gene: TRBJ2-5

CDR3nt: TGCGCCAGCAGCCAAACAAGCTCCGGGACAGGGAGGGAAAAACTGTTTTTT
CDR3aa: CASSQTSSGTGREKLFF
abundance: .
v_gene: TRBV4-3
d_gene: TRBD1
j_gene: TRBJ1-4

CDR3nt: TGTGCCAGCAGCCTAAGAGGGACTAACACAGATACGCAGTATTTT
CDR3aa: CASSLRGTNTDTQYF
abundance: .
v_gene: TRBV11-2
d_gene: TRBD2
j_gene: TRBJ2-3

CDR3nt: TGTGCCAGCAGCGTAGGGCTAGGGAAGAACACTGAAGCTTTCTTT
CDR3aa: CASSVGLGKNTEAFF
abundance: .
v_gene: TRBV9
d_gene: .
j_gene: TRBJ1-1

CDR3nt: TGTGCCAGCAGCTTAGGGGTTTTAGAGACCCAGTACTTC
CDR3aa: CASSLGVLETQYF
abundance: .
v_gene: TRBV5-8
d_gene: .
j_gene: TRBJ2-5

CDR3nt: TGTGCCAGCAGCATACGATCGGGAGCGAACACTGAAGCTTTCTTT
CDR3aa: CASSIRSGANTEAFF
abundance: once
v_gene: TRBV4-2
d_gene: .
j_gene: TRBJ1-1

CDR3nt: TGTGCCAGCAGCTCCAACCCGGCAGACAATGAGCAGTTCTTC
CDR3aa: CASSSNPADNEQFF
abundance: .
v_gene: TRBV7-3
d_gene: .
j_gene: TRBJ2-1

CDR3nt: TGTGCCAGCAACCCCCCGATGAACACCGGGGAGCTGTTTTTT
CDR3aa: CASNPPMNTGELFF
abundance: .
v_gene: TRBV7-9
d_gene: .
j_gene: TRBJ2-2

CDR3nt: TGTGCCAGCAGCAGGGAGGGTGGCTATGGCTACACCTTC
CDR3aa: CASSREGGYGYTF
abundance: .
v_gene: TRBV7-3
d_gene: .
j_gene: TRBJ1-2

CDR3nt: TGCGCCAGCAGCCAAGGGGCGGGGGGGCTTGGAAACACCATATATTTT
CDR3aa: CASSQGAGGLGNTIYF
abundance: .
v_gene: TRBV4-3
d_gene: .
j_gene: TRBJ1-3

CDR3nt: TGTGCCAGCAGCCAAGATCTCCAGGGAAGGCGGACCTACGAGCAGTACTTC
CDR3aa: CASSQDLQGRRTYEQYF
abundance: .
v_gene: TRBV4-2
d_gene: .
j_gene: TRBJ2-7